The rows below give T cell receptor beta chains drawn from one sample of a study of CD8 T cells in Susac syndrome. MiXCR was run by TCRdb on the immunoSEQ multiplex PCR reads, yielding one entry per CDR3 protein. The sample shows 150,000 or so distinct CDR3 sequences, approximately 96% of them seen only once. Sequenced material: CD8+ T cells from PBMCs. Every receptor here comes from a human donor with multiple sclerosis. The CDR3 runs from the conserved cysteine through the conserved F or W. D genes are given only for firm matches. Size is stated for part of the rows, as once, few or many counts, or as a class when the clone is expanded.

j_call	clone_size	d_call	v_call	cdr3_aa	cdr3_nt
TRBJ2-1	.	TRBD1	TRBV7-9	CASSFADGQGGNEQFF	TGTGCCAGCAGCTTCGCGGATGGACAGGGTGGAAATGAGCAGTTCTTC
TRBJ1-2	once	TRBD1	TRBV9	CASSVATGTDTTLYGYTF	TGTGCCAGCAGCGTAGCTACGGGGACAGATACTACTCTCTATGGCTACACCTTC
TRBJ1-1	.	.	TRBV7-9	CASRGNRETEAFF	TGTGCCAGTAGGGGCAACAGGGAAACTGAAGCTTTCTTT
TRBJ2-3	.	.	TRBV13	CASSLGPEWAEYTDTQYF	TGTGCCAGCAGCTTAGGCCCCGAGTGGGCGGAGTACACAGATACGCAGTATTTT
TRBJ2-5	.	TRBD2	TRBV15	CATSLERGGPIGETQYF	TGTGCCACCAGCCTAGAGCGGGGGGGCCCTATCGGGGAGACCCAGTACTTC
TRBJ1-5	.	TRBD1	TRBV7-9	CASSATGVNQPQHF	TGTGCCAGCAGCGCGACAGGGGTCAATCAGCCCCAGCATTTT
TRBJ2-6	.	TRBD1	TRBV9	CASSDRTGDVSGANVLTF	TGTGCCAGCAGCGACAGGACAGGGGATGTCTCTGGGGCCAACGTCCTGACTTTC
TRBJ2-7	.	TRBD1	TRBV9	CASSVRDRPYEQYF	TGTGCCAGCAGCGTCCGGGACAGACCCTACGAGCAGTACTTC
TRBJ2-2	.	.	TRBV14	CASSPRRAIDTGELFF	TGTGCCAGCTCCCCTAGGAGGGCGATAGACACCGGGGAGCTGTTTTTT
TRBJ2-7	.	TRBD2	TRBV6-6	CATGGAIYEQYF	TGTGCCACCGGGGGGGCTATCTACGAGCAGTACTTC
TRBJ1-1	.	TRBD1	TRBV29-1	CSVYTPGQGAAEAFF	TGCAGCGTCTATACGCCGGGACAGGGCGCGGCTGAAGCTTTCTTT
TRBJ2-7	.	.	TRBV7-8	CASSLAFADRPYEQYF	TGTGCCAGCAGCTTAGCGTTTGCGGACAGACCCTACGAGCAGTACTTC
TRBJ2-3	.	.	TRBV5-1	CASSLRGAGTDTQYF	TGCGCCAGCAGCTTGCGGGGGGCCGGCACAGATACGCAGTATTTT
TRBJ2-7	.	.	TRBV27	CASSLFGSGLYEQYF	TGTGCCAGCAGTCTTTTTGGGTCGGGGCTCTACGAGCAGTACTTC
TRBJ2-7	.	TRBD2	TRBV2	CASLGGTSFPYEQYF	TGTGCCAGCCTTGGGGGGACTAGCTTCCCCTACGAGCAGTACTTC
TRBJ1-3	.	.	TRBV25-1	CASSETGPSGNTIYF	TGTGCCAGCAGTGAAACAGGGCCCTCTGGAAACACCATATATTTT
TRBJ2-7	.	.	TRBV7-9	CASTNRGAGGGHEQYF	TGTGCCAGCACCAATCGCGGGGCAGGTGGGGGGCACGAGCAGTACTTC
TRBJ2-7	.	TRBD2	TRBV2	CGGGTYEQYF	TGTGGGGGGGGAACCTACGAGCAGTACTTC
TRBJ2-5	.	TRBD2	TRBV7-3	CASSLTGGQGEETQYF	TGTGCCAGCAGCTTAACGGGAGGGCAGGGCGAAGAGACCCAGTACTTC
TRBJ2-1	.	.	TRBV7-9	CASSLNQGSGSYNEQFF	TGTGCCAGCAGCTTAAACCAGGGGTCGGGTTCCTACAATGAGCAGTTCTTC
TRBJ2-3	once	.	TRBV15	CATSRVAAASTDTQYF	TGTGCCACCAGCAGAGTTGCGGCCGCTAGCACAGATACGCAGTATTTT
TRBJ1-2	once	.	TRBV29-1	CSVGGQNYGYTF	TGCAGCGTTGGAGGACAGAACTATGGCTACACCTTC
TRBJ2-7	.	.	TRBV29-1	CSVVIRDKISYEQYF	TGCAGCGTTGTGATCCGGGACAAGATATCCTACGAGCAGTACTTC
TRBJ1-2	.	TRBD1	TRBV13	CAIRQGATTGYTF	TGTGCCATCCGACAGGGGGCGACGACTGGCTACACCTTC
TRBJ2-4	.	.	TRBV20-1	CSASSHSTLAKNIQYF	TGCAGTGCTAGCAGTCACTCGACTCTAGCCAAAAACATTCAGTACTTC
TRBJ1-2	.	.	TRBV4-2	CASSPPRTADSGYTF	TGTGCCAGCAGCCCACCGAGGACGGCCGATTCGGGCTACACCTTC
TRBJ1-1	.	.	TRBV7-9	CASSPPRGSGTEAFF	TGTGCCAGCAGCCCGCCCCGGGGGTCGGGCACTGAAGCTTTCTTT
TRBJ2-5	.	.	TRBV15	CATSGGTGRRETQYF	TGTGCCACCAGCGGCGGGACTGGGAGACGGGAGACCCAGTACTTC
TRBJ2-2	.	.	TRBV30	CAGVEGDTGELFF	TGTGCTGGAGTTGAGGGGGACACCGGGGAGCTGTTTTTT
TRBJ1-1	.	.	TRBV29-1	CSVTEEARVDTEAFF	TGCAGCGTCACCGAAGAGGCCAGGGTTGACACTGAAGCTTTCTTT
TRBJ1-3	.	.	TRBV29-1	CSVGPDGNTIYF	TGCAGCGTTGGACCAGACGGAAACACCATATATTTT
TRBJ1-2	.	.	TRBV27	CASSLRGNYGYTF	TGTGCCAGCAGTTTAAGGGGGAACTATGGCTACACCTTC
TRBJ2-5	.	.	TRBV2	CASSGRGQETQYF	TGTGCCAGCAGCGGTCGGGGGCAAGAGACCCAGTACTTC
TRBJ2-7	.	TRBD1	TRBV25-1	CASSFRDRGRYEQYF	TGTGCCAGCAGTTTCCGGGACAGGGGGCGCTACGAGCAGTACTTC
TRBJ2-4	.	.	TRBV6-2/TRBV6-3	CASNGLPVLAKNIQYF	TGTGCCAGCAACGGTCTGCCAGTACTAGCCAAAAACATTCAGTACTTC
TRBJ2-3	.	.	TRBV13	CASSQYPDTQYF	TGTGCCAGCAGCCAGTACCCAGATACGCAGTATTTT
TRBJ1-1	.	TRBD1	TRBV20-1	CSARDRGQVGRSTEAFF	TGCAGTGCTAGAGATAGGGGACAGGTTGGGCGTAGCACTGAAGCTTTCTTT
TRBJ1-2	once	.	TRBV6-2/TRBV6-3	CATSRQGYTF	TGTGCCACCAGCCGGCAGGGCTACACCTTC
TRBJ2-7	.	.	TRBV15	CATSTLGPGNEQYF	TGTGCCACCAGCACCCTGGGGCCAGGGAACGAGCAGTACTTC
TRBJ1-2	.	.	TRBV20-1	CSTPPDDPYGYTF	TGCAGTACCCCCCCGGACGATCCGTATGGCTACACCTTC
TRBJ2-1	.	.	TRBV3-1	CASSQGGGQKFF	TGTGCCAGCAGCCAAGGAGGCGGTCAGAAGTTCTTC
TRBJ2-3	.	.	TRBV11-2	CASSFPTDTQYF	TGTGCCAGCAGCTTTCCGACAGATACGCAGTATTTT
TRBJ1-5	.	.	TRBV7-9	CATSDSNQPQHF	TGTGCCACCTCGGACTCGAATCAGCCCCAGCATTTT
TRBJ1-1	.	.	TRBV15	CATSRGVTNTEAFF	TGTGCCACCAGCAGAGGAGTGACGAACACTGAAGCTTTCTTT
TRBJ2-5	.	TRBD2	TRBV30	CAWRPAGIETQYF	TGTGCCTGGAGACCAGCGGGGATAGAGACCCAGTACTTC
TRBJ2-3	.	TRBD1	TRBV3-1	CASSQEGPDRVADTQYF	TGTGCCAGCAGCCAAGAGGGACCTGACAGGGTGGCAGATACGCAGTATTTT
TRBJ2-1	.	.	TRBV6-6	CASSRDSLSYNEQFF	TGTGCCAGCAGCCGGGACTCCCTCTCCTACAATGAGCAGTTCTTC
TRBJ1-4	.	.	TRBV30	CAWSRGREKLFF	TGTGCCTGGAGCCGAGGAAGGGAAAAACTGTTTTTT
TRBJ1-2	once	.	TRBV5-1	CASSPFSNYYGYTF	TGCGCCAGCAGTCCGTTTAGCAACTACTATGGCTACACCTTC
TRBJ1-1	.	.	TRBV30	CAWTVGGLGTEAFF	TGTGCCTGGACGGTGGGGGGTTTGGGCACTGAAGCTTTCTTT
TRBJ2-1	.	TRBD2	TRBV11-2	CASSRTSGGPTKFNEQFF	TGTGCCAGCAGCCGGACTAGCGGGGGGCCTACTAAGTTCAATGAGCAGTTCTTC
TRBJ1-2	.	.	TRBV6-5	CASSYSPEWSGYTF	TGTGCCAGCAGTTACTCCCCCGAATGGAGTGGCTACACCTTC
TRBJ1-2	.	.	TRBV30	CAWRSSHYRGGYTF	TGTGCCTGGAGATCATCGCATTACCGAGGTGGCTACACCTTC
TRBJ1-6	.	.	TRBV5-1	CASSLRGRAPLHF	TGCGCCAGCAGCTTGAGGGGCCGGGCACCCCTCCACTTT
TRBJ2-5	.	.	TRBV20-1	CSARGQKETQYF	TGCAGTGCTAGAGGGCAGAAAGAGACCCAGTACTTC
TRBJ2-7	.	.	TRBV13	CASSLGGARREQYF	TGTGCCAGCAGCTTAGGGGGAGCCCGGCGCGAGCAGTACTTC
TRBJ2-7	.	TRBD2	TRBV27	CASSLSTSGVEQYF	TGTGCCAGCAGTTTATCAACTAGCGGGGTGGAGCAGTACTTC
TRBJ2-6	few	.	TRBV27	CASSLSGANVLTF	TGTGCCAGCAGTTTATCTGGGGCCAACGTCCTGACTTTC